This T cell receptor beta chain was captured by sequencing in a study of blood T cell repertoires in COVID-19 (dated by TCRdb to about 2020). In the study overall: Samples from collaborators originated in the United States, Italy and Spain and spanned both the acute and convalescent phases of COVID-19. The material from the prospective study consisted of cDNA or gDNA derived from T cells, B-cell-depleted T cells, or PBMCs. The dataset comprised deeply sampled blood TCRbeta repertoires from subjects exposed to, actively infected with, or recovered from COVID-19. A freely available public database, intended as a resource for researchers studying the immune response to SARS-CoV-2, is where the repertoires were released. The samples were drawn from the first 160 participants of the ongoing ImmuneRACE study and from under 1,500 subjects provided by 6 global collaborators. The sample metadata nearly always contained a de-identified subject ID, COVID-19 status, age in years and sex. Where HLA class I and class II types were available, the types were taken from metadata supplied by the sample provider, not from assay-based typing.

The paper as a whole reports these results and caveats: The quantity of clinical and demographic metadata differed by source and by participant and was supplied without curation.

TCRbeta CDR3 regions were amplified from genomic DNA by means of the immunoSEQ Assay, a bias-controlled multiplex PCR. Concerning the study's data processing: The number of nucleated cells in each sample was estimated by amplification of reference gene primers within the assay. To quantify the absolute abundance of each unique TCRbeta CDR3 rearrangement, sequence reads were collapsed and filtered. For each sample, productive Simpson clonality was calculated by taking the square root of Simpson's diversity index across productive rearrangements. Here the immuneACCESS table is served through TCRdb, limited to in-frame sequences with V and J called. Missing clones are a known gap in these copies; in checked studies unresolved V genes cover under half, and the rest lacks a known reason. The DNA gave D and trimming, while V, J and clone size come from that table. The sample table holds roughly 130,000 clones, of which roughly 80% were seen once. Of the sample, around a sixth is held by the ten largest clones.

Each collaborating institution followed its own protocols to collect whole blood in K2EDTA tubes. For TCRbeta analysis, collaborators shipped samples as frozen whole blood, isolated PBMCs, or DNA extracted from either of those sample types. The germline V gene provides CDR1 ENHRY and CDR2 SYGVKD. The CDR3 starts with the cysteine, ends with the phenylalanine, and has 17 residues. Only the CDR3 DNA is retained, 51 bases long and in frame from the first base. V has 2 bases trimmed and J has 5 bases trimmed; junction bases matching no gene number 12. Notes on this clone: What antigen it recognizes has not been identified. The record has no base qualities; no much larger clone is one base away.

Sequences were obtained from peripheral blood. The sequence came from a man aged 50 to 60 with acute or convalescent COVID-19. The sequence links TRBV10-3 to TRBJ2-1; 7 bases in the junction line up with TRBD2. The DNA reads TGTGCCATCAGTGAGCGGGCTAGCGGCCAGATTAACAATGAGCAGTTCTTC. Its amino acids are CAISERASGQINNEQFF.